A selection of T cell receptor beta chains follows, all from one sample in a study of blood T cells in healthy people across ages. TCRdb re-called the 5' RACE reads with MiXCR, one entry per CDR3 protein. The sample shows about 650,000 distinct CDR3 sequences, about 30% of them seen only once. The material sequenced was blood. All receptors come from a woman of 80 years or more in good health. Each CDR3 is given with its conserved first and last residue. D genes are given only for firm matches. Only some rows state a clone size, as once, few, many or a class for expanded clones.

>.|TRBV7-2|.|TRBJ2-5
CASSRTSAGEQYF
TGTGCCAGCAGCCGGACCTCCGCCGGTGAGCAGTACTTC
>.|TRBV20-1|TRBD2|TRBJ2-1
CSARGKTSGGNEQFF
TGCAGTGCTAGGGGGAAGACTAGCGGGGGCAATGAGCAGTTCTTC
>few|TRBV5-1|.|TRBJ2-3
CASSLRNGGDTQYF
TGCGCCAGCAGCTTACGGAATGGGGGGGATACGCAGTATTTT
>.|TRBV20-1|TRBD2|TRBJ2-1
CSARVLAGGFNEQFF
TGCAGTGCTAGGGTTCTAGCGGGGGGATTCAATGAGCAGTTCTTC
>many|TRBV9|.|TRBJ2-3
CASSETQGRTDTQYF
TGTGCCAGCAGCGAGACTCAGGGCCGCACAGATACGCAGTATTTT
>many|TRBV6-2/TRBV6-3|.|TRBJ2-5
CASRLRLPSQETQYF
TGTGCCAGCAGACTGAGGCTTCCCTCCCAGGAGACCCAGTACTTC
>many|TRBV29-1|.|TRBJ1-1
CSVGIVQGTEAFF
TGCAGCGTTGGCATAGTGCAGGGTACTGAAGCTTTCTTT
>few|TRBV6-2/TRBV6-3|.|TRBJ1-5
CASHFSGSNQPQHF
TGTGCCAGCCACTTTTCAGGGAGCAATCAGCCCCAGCATTTT
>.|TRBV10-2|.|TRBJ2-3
CASKDGLRRGDTQYF
TGCGCCAGCAAAGATGGACTCCGCCGGGGAGATACGCAGTATTTT
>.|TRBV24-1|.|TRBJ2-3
CATSDKTHRQDTQYF
TGTGCCACCAGTGATAAGACCCACCGGCAAGATACGCAGTATTTT
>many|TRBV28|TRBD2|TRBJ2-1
CASSGRGENEQFF
TGTGCCAGCAGTGGGCGGGGGGAAAATGAGCAGTTCTTC
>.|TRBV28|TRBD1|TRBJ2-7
CASSHPGGEDDEQYF
TGTGCCAGCAGTCACCCAGGGGGCGAGGATGACGAGCAGTACTTC
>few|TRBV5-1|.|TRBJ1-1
CASSQNPGPGTEAFF
TGCGCCAGCAGCCAAAACCCAGGGCCGGGGACTGAAGCTTTCTTT
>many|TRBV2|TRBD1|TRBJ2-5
CASSEEGGWQETQYF
TGTGCCAGCAGTGAAGAAGGGGGCTGGCAAGAGACCCAGTACTTC
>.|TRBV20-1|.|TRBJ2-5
CSCPSTTGEETQYF
TGCAGTTGCCCCAGCACGACGGGAGAAGAGACCCAGTACTTC
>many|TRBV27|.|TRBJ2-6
CASRSRDSGANVLTF
TGTGCCAGCAGGAGCAGGGACTCTGGGGCCAACGTCCTGACTTTC
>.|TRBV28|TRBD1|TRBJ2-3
CASIPRHGTGRTDTQYF
TGTGCCAGCATTCCAAGGCACGGGACAGGACGCACAGATACGCAGTATTTT
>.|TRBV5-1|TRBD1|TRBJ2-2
CASRSTGGHGELFF
TGCGCCAGCAGGTCAACAGGGGGCCACGGGGAGCTGTTTTTT
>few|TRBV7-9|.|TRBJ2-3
CASSLVAGGLQYF
TGTGCCAGCAGCTTAGTGGCCGGGGGCCTGCAGTATTTT
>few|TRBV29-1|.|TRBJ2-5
CSVGVETQYF
TGCAGCGTGGGGGTAGAGACCCAGTACTTC
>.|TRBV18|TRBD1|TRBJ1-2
CASSPPGQGAYYGYTF
TGTGCCAGCTCACCACCGGGACAGGGGGCCTACTATGGCTACACCTTC
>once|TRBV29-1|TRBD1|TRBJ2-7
CSGTTGGEQYF
TGCAGCGGGACGACAGGGGGAGAGCAGTACTTC
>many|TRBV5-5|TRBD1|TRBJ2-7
CASSLVMGQGYEQYF
TGTGCCAGCAGCCTTGTTATGGGACAGGGATACGAGCAGTACTTC
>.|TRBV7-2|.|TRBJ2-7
CASSPGAPGYEQYF
TGTGCCAGCAGTCCGGGGGCCCCGGGCTACGAGCAGTACTTC
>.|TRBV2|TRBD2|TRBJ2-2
CASSDGLGRNGELFF
TGTGCCAGCAGTGATGGACTAGGCCGTAACGGGGAGCTGTTTTTT
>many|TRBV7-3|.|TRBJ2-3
CASSSHQGYDTQYF
TGTGCCAGCAGCTCTCATCAGGGTTACGATACGCAGTATTTT
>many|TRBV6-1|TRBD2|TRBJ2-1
CASAAASGAASYNEQFF
TGTGCCAGCGCGGCGGCTAGCGGGGCCGCCTCCTACAATGAGCAGTTCTTC